The 21 T cell receptor beta chains in this list originate from one sample, sequenced in a study of T cells after yellow fever vaccination. In TCRdb, the 5' RACE reads were re-called with MiXCR into one record per CDR3 protein. The table lists about 340,000 distinct CDR3 sequences, 9.5% to 15% of them singletons. The material was CD4+ T cells sorted from PBMCs, obtained 15 days after the yellow fever booster vaccination. The receptors here all came from a man in his late teens or twenties who received the YFV17D yellow fever vaccine.

The sample holds a few counts of this clonotype. V and J are TRBV20-1 and TRBJ2-1, with D perhaps given as TRBD1 or TRBD2 (5 bases each). In germline, CDR1 is DFQATT, CDR2 SNEGSKA (reference sequence). This CDR3 is 15 amino acids long. The V end lost 5 bases, the J end lost 3 bases, and 17 bases lay between the germline ends. The CDR3 reads CSAGHHSGNYNEQFF. Written as DNA, the CDR3 is TGCAGTGCTGGACATCACAGCGGAAACTACAATGAGCAGTTCTTC.

A few counts support this clonotype. This sequence joins TRBV5-1 and TRBJ1-1; D is unclear. Germline V lookup: CDR1 SGHRS, CDR2 YFSETQ. Trimming stripped 1 base from V and 3 bases from J, with 10 bases between. The CDR3 sequence is 14 residues long. Here the CDR3 reads CASSLSSGDTEAFF. CDR3 sequence (DNA): TGCGCCAGCAGCTTGAGCTCCGGTGACACTGAAGCTTTCTTT.

This clonotype turned up a few times. V usage is TRBV6-5 and J usage is TRBJ1-2; D unclear. CDR1 and CDR2 (germline): MNHEY, SVGAGI. V lost 4 bases and J lost 6, with 12 bases in between. This CDR3 comprises 13 residues. The CDR3 DNA reads TGTGCCAGCAGTTTGGGTCAGCTGGATGGCTACACCTTC. This sequence encodes CASSLGQLDGYTF.

This chain connects TRBV6-2 or TRBV6-3 to TRBJ2-7; D is perhaps TRBD1 (6 bases). In germline, CDR1 is MNHEY, CDR2 SVGEGT. The CDR3 has 15 amino acids. Trimming cost V 0 bases and J 6 bases, with 15 bases left between them. The CDR3 reads CASSYSGQGRSEQYV. The CDR3 region has the DNA TGTGCCAGCAGTTACTCTGGGCAGGGGAGAAGCGAGCAGTACGTC.

This clonotype was seen a handful of times. The chain combines TRBV10-3 with TRBJ1-2; 7 bases agree with TRBD1. The CDR3 sequence is 13 residues long. Germline V gives CDR1 ENHRY, CDR2 SYGVKD. With 2 bases clipped from V and 7 bases from J, the junction kept 4 bases outside the gene matches. CDR3 region: CAISEAEGAGYTF. For the CDR3, the DNA is TGTGCCATCAGTGAGGCGGAGGGGGCTGGCTACACCTTC.

The table lists this clonotype with many counts. The chain joins TRBV20-1 to TRBJ1-1; the D gene is possibly TRBD1 (5 bases). The CDR3 has 14 residues. V was shortened by 1 base and J by 1 base, with 10 bases between the two germline ends. Per the germline V gene, CDR1 is DFQATT and CDR2 is SNEGSKA (reference sequence). The CDR3 nucleotides are TGCAGTGCTAGAGTGGGGGGACCGAACACTGAAGCTTTCTTT. It yields the protein CSARVGGPNTEAFF.

This clonotype was detected only a few times. The chain is built from TRBV5-1 and TRBJ2-1; TRBD2 aligns across 8 bases. In germline, CDR1 is SGHRS, CDR2 YFSETQ. V was clipped by 2 bases and J by 7 bases; unmatched bases: 8. There are 15 residues in the CDR3. The DNA of the CDR3 is TGCGCCAGCAGCTTAAGGACTAGCTGGGGGAATGAGCAGTTCTTC. This encodes CASSLRTSWGNEQFF.

The V gene is TRBV18, the J gene TRBJ2-7, with 7 bases fitting TRBD1. V shed 3 bases and J 4 bases; nucleotides not matched to a gene: 6. Germline-derived CDR1 and CDR2 are KGHSH and LQKENI. The CDR3 length is 14 residues. DNA for the CDR3: TGTGCCAGCTCACCCCAGGGACAGAATTACGAGCAGTACTTC. Its protein is CASSPQGQNYEQYF. Full variable domain (outside the CDR3, taken from reference TRBV18 and TRBJ2-7): NAGVMQNPRHLVRRRGQEARLRCSPMKGHSHVYWYRQLPEEGLKFMVYLQKENIIDESGMPKERFSAEFPKEGPSILRIQQVVRGDSAAYFCASSPQGQNYEQYFGPGTRLTVT.

This clonotype has a handful of counts. The rearrangement links TRBV12-3 or TRBV12-4 to TRBJ1-3; D call uncertain. Trimming took 5 bases from V and 4 from J, leaving 9 bases between them. This CDR3 is built from 13 residues. In nucleotides, the CDR3 is TGTGCCAGCAGTCTCTACACGGGAAACACCATATATTTT. It encodes CASSLYTGNTIYF.

The chain uses TRBV28 and TRBJ1-2; D might be TRBD1 (6 bases). From germline, CDR1 is MDHEN and CDR2 SYDVKM. This CDR3 comprises 14 residues. Trimming removed 3 bases at V and 6 bases at J, with 14 bases between. Here the CDR3 DNA reads TGTGCCAGCAGTTTCCCCGTGGGGGGGCATGGCTACACCTTC. Protein product: CASSFPVGGHGYTF.

This clonotype has just a few counts. V usage is TRBV3-2 and J usage is TRBJ2-7; the DNA was not compared with TRBD1, the D call given in the table. TRBV3-2 is a listed pseudogene. This CDR3 region has 13 residues. The CDR3 sequence is CVTRETGIYEQYV. Written as DNA, the CDR3 is TGTGTCACGAGGGAGACAGGCATCTACGAGCAGTACGTC.

The CDR3 DNA reads as TGTGCCAGCAGTCCACGACGGGGAAGCAATCAGCCCCAGCATTTT. Translating gives CASSPRRGSNQPQHF. The chain is built from TRBV28 and TRBJ1-5; D ambiguous. Germline CDR1 MDHEN, CDR2 SYDVKM. This CDR3 is built from 15 residues. The V end lost 5 bases, the J end lost 1 base, and 12 bases lay between the germline ends.

The gene calls are TRBV7-9 and TRBJ2-5; maybe TRBD2 (6 bases). Germline values: CDR1 SEHNR, CDR2 FQNEAQ (reference sequence). V lost 5 bases and J 4 bases, leaving 14 bases between the germline ends. This CDR3 comprises 14 residues. In DNA form, the CDR3 reads TGTGCCAGCAGCCCCCCTAGCGTGGGAGAGACCCAGTACTTC. Translation: CASSPPSVGETQYF.

This clonotype has only a few counts. The gene calls are TRBV29-1 and TRBJ2-7, with D tentatively TRBD2 (5 bases). Germline V CDR1 and CDR2: SQVTM, ANQGSEA. The length of the CDR3 is 12 residues. The V and J ends lost 5 bases and 0 bases respectively, with 8 bases between them. The DNA for the CDR3 is TGCAGCGTTTTCCGGGACTCCTACGAGCAGTACTTC. Its translation: CSVFRDSYEQYF.

The chain links TRBV5-1 to TRBJ2-5, with D unresolved. The V and J ends lost 4 bases and 5 bases respectively, with 18 bases between them. Germline-derived CDR1 and CDR2 are SGHRS and YFSETQ. This CDR3 is 15 amino acids long. The CDR3 sequence: CASSQSQEVRETQYF. DNA for the CDR3: TGCGCCAGCAGCCAGTCCCAAGAGGTCCGGGAGACCCAGTACTTC.

This chain links TRBV20-1 with TRBJ2-5; D remains unclear. V was pared by 0 bases and J by 9 bases, with 2 bases between. CDR1 and CDR2 (germline): DFQATT, SNEGSKA (reference sequence). This CDR3 is built from 9 residues. The chain's CDR3 is CSARDPQYF. As DNA, the CDR3 is TGCAGTGCTAGAGATCCCCAGTACTTC.

The DNA of the CDR3 is TGCGCCAGCAGCTTGGTGGCAGGGACCAATCAGCCCCAGCATTTT. It specifies CASSLVAGTNQPQHF. The rearrangement uses TRBV5-1 and TRBJ1-5; tentatively, D is TRBD1 (5 bases). Germline values: CDR1 SGHRS, CDR2 YFSETQ. V lost 0 bases, J lost 3 bases, and 10 bases lay in between. The CDR3 totals 15 residues.

This clonotype was seen a handful of times. This chain links TRBV7-2 with TRBJ1-6; TRBD1 matches at 10 bases. CDR3 length: 18 residues. The J segment lost 7 bases and the V segment lost 3 bases, leaving 12 bases of the junction unmatched. Germline V gene sequence: CDR1 SGHTA, CDR2 FQGNSA. CDR3 DNA sequence: TGTGCCAGCAGCTTCCGTCCCGGGACAGGGGTCGGGAATTCACCCCTCCACTTT. Its translation: CASSFRPGTGVGNSPLHF. Filled out from reference TRBV7-2 and TRBJ1-6, the complete variable domain reads GAGVSQSPSNKVTEKGKDVELRCDPISGHTALYWYRQSLGQGLEFLIYFQGNSAPDKSGLPSDRFSAERTGGSVSTLTIQRTQQEDSAVYLCASSFRPGTGVGNSPLHFGNGTRLTVT.

The gene calls are TRBV10-3 and TRBJ2-1; 12 positions match TRBD2. Germline CDR1 reads ENHRY; CDR2 reads SYGVKD. This CDR3 comprises 16 residues. Trimming at V came to 6 bases and at J to 7 bases, leaving 10 bases not matched to a gene. The CDR3 region has the DNA TGTGCCATCAGCCCTGGGGCTAGCGGGGGGGGGAATGAGCAGTTCTTC. Translation gives CAISPGASGGGNEQFF.

A few counts support this clonotype. J is TRBJ1-1 and V is TRBV6-6; weak D call: TRBD1 (6 bases). This CDR3 has 16 residues. V lost 6 bases and J lost 1, with 18 bases in between. Germline V gene sequence: CDR1 MNHNY, CDR2 SVGAGI (reference sequence). This CDR3 is CASRVGAGGQNTEAFF. The DNA for the CDR3 is TGTGCCAGCAGGGTGGGGGCAGGTGGACAGAACACTGAAGCTTTCTTT.

This clonotype was picked up a small number of times. V and J are TRBV7-8 and TRBJ2-4; a possible D gene is TRBD2 (5 bases). Germline-derived CDR1 and CDR2 are SGHVS and FQNEAQ. The CDR3 runs to 17 residues. The V gene lost 1 base and the J gene lost 0 bases, with 13 bases spanning the gap. The CDR3 reads CASSLVRGHLAKNIQYF. CDR3 coding DNA: TGTGCCAGCAGCTTAGTACGGGGTCACCTAGCCAAAAACATTCAGTACTTC.